These T cell receptor beta chains were read from a single sample in a study of blood T cell repertoires in COVID-19. The data were produced by immunoSEQ multiplex PCR, yet TCRdb's version contains in-frame clones alone and is incomplete. Of approximately 26,000 clones detected, roughly 89% appear once; the ten largest clones hold roughly 2.8%. Sequenced material: peripheral blood. These receptors came from a human donor in a cohort sampled during active COVID-19. Both conserved end residues are part of each CDR3. Each record gives: D gene, clone size, V gene, J gene, CDR3 DNA, CDR3 protein. The D gene is left open where the match is weak. The size entry is marked missing in some rows and otherwise reads once, few, many or a size class.

d_gene: TRBD1
abundance: -
v_gene: TRBV11-3
j_gene: TRBJ2-7
CDR3nt: TGTGCCAGCAGCGGTGGTCGGACAGGGGTCGACGAGCAGTACTTC
CDR3aa: CASSGGRTGVDEQYF

d_gene: -
abundance: -
v_gene: TRBV10-3
j_gene: TRBJ1-6
CDR3nt: TGTGCCCTGAGACAGGATAATTCACCCCTCCACTTT
CDR3aa: CALRQDNSPLHF

d_gene: -
abundance: -
v_gene: TRBV7-2
j_gene: TRBJ2-1
CDR3nt: TGTGCCAGCAGCTTAGCGTCGAGGAATGAGCAGTTCTTC
CDR3aa: CASSLASRNEQFF

d_gene: TRBD2
abundance: -
v_gene: TRBV7-3
j_gene: TRBJ2-3
CDR3nt: TGTGCCAGCAGCTTAACGCCTAGCGGGAGTCCGCAGTATTTT
CDR3aa: CASSLTPSGSPQYF

d_gene: -
abundance: -
v_gene: TRBV3-1/TRBV3-2
j_gene: TRBJ1-6
CDR3nt: TGTGCCAGCAGCCAAGTCCGGTTAAATTCACCCCTCCACTTT
CDR3aa: CASSQVRLNSPLHF

d_gene: -
abundance: once
v_gene: TRBV28
j_gene: TRBJ1-5
CDR3nt: TGTGCCAGCAGCAAAGTTGCAGGGTACCGCAGCAATCAGCCCCAGCATTTT
CDR3aa: CASSKVAGYRSNQPQHF

d_gene: -
abundance: -
v_gene: TRBV7-6
j_gene: TRBJ2-5
CDR3nt: TGTGCCAGCAGCTTGAACCCGGGACTTGGAGAGACCCAGTACTTC
CDR3aa: CASSLNPGLGETQYF

d_gene: -
abundance: -
v_gene: TRBV27
j_gene: TRBJ2-3
CDR3nt: TGTGCCAGCAGTTTACGAGGAGGGACAGATACGCAGTATTTT
CDR3aa: CASSLRGGTDTQYF

d_gene: TRBD2
abundance: -
v_gene: TRBV11-2
j_gene: TRBJ2-1
CDR3nt: TGTGCCAGCAGCTTTCAGCGGGGGTCCCGCTCCTACAATGAGCAGTTCTTC
CDR3aa: CASSFQRGSRSYNEQFF

d_gene: -
abundance: -
v_gene: TRBV7-3
j_gene: TRBJ2-2
CDR3nt: TGTGCCAGCAGCCATTTTGACTCAGAGCTGTTTTTT
CDR3aa: CASSHFDSELFF

d_gene: TRBD2
abundance: -
v_gene: TRBV7-2
j_gene: TRBJ2-5
CDR3nt: TGTGCCAGCAGCACGACTAGCGGGGGGGCCTGGGAGACCCAGTACTTC
CDR3aa: CASSTTSGGAWETQYF

d_gene: -
abundance: -
v_gene: TRBV2
j_gene: TRBJ1-5
CDR3nt: TGTGCCAGCGGAATACAGGGAAGCAATCAGCCCCAGCATTTT
CDR3aa: CASGIQGSNQPQHF

d_gene: -
abundance: -
v_gene: TRBV28
j_gene: TRBJ2-5
CDR3nt: TGTGCCAGCAGCGGGGGGCCCCAAGAGACCCAGTACTTC
CDR3aa: CASSGGPQETQYF

d_gene: TRBD1
abundance: -
v_gene: TRBV4-2
j_gene: TRBJ2-4
CDR3nt: TGTGCCAGCAGACAGGACAGGACCACAAACATTCAGTACTTC
CDR3aa: CASRQDRTTNIQYF

d_gene: TRBD2
abundance: -
v_gene: TRBV14
j_gene: TRBJ2-1
CDR3nt: TGTGCCAGCAGAAGGAGCGGGGTCAATGAGCAGTTCTTC
CDR3aa: CASRRSGVNEQFF

d_gene: TRBD1
abundance: -
v_gene: TRBV30
j_gene: TRBJ1-5
CDR3nt: TGTGCCTGGAGTGGGGGGACAGGGAGACTGGATCAGCCCCAGCATTTT
CDR3aa: CAWSGGTGRLDQPQHF